A single sample is the source of the 14 T cell receptor beta chains below, sequenced in a study of blood T cell repertoires in COVID-19. Data came from immunoSEQ multiplex PCR; TCRdb stores just in-frame clones and leaves some out. This table holds approximately 240,000 clones, 82% found once. Sequenced material: peripheral blood. The receptors were gathered from a woman older than 75 with active or convalescent COVID-19.

V and J are TRBV4-2 and TRBJ2-1, with 7 bases identical to TRBD2. Unmatched junction bases numbered 12, after V lost 3 bases and J lost 4 bases. Germline-derived CDR1 and CDR2 are LGHNA and YNFKEQ. CDR3 size: 17 residues. The CDR3 region is CASSHIGPGLHYNEQFF. The CDR3 DNA is TGTGCCAGCAGCCATATAGGCCCGGGACTACATTACAATGAGCAGTTCTTC.

This chain uses TRBV5-1 with TRBJ2-2, with D tentatively TRBD1 (6 bases). V gave up 4 bases and J gave up 5 bases, with 15 bases separating them. This CDR3 is built from 15 residues. Germline V CDR1 and CDR2: SGHRS, YFSETQ. The CDR3 spells CASSVQGRETGELFF. CDR3 in DNA: TGCGCCAGCAGCGTCCAGGGGAGAGAAACCGGGGAGCTGTTTTTT.

V gene TRBV3-1 (or the pseudogene TRBV3-2) combines with J gene TRBJ1-2, with D tentatively TRBD1 (5 bases). Germline assignment: CDR1 LGHDT and CDR2 YNNKEL (reference sequence). The CDR3 length is 12 residues. V lost 4 bases to trimming and J lost 4 bases, with 7 bases between them. For the CDR3, the DNA is TGTGCCAGCAGCCGAGACAGCTATGGCTACACCTTC. Translation gives CASSRDSYGYTF.

The genes are TRBV5-1 and TRBJ1-2, with a tentative D call TRBD1 (6 bases). Germline CDR1 reads SGHRS; CDR2 reads YFSETQ. Trimming cost V 4 bases and J 7 bases, with 23 bases left between them. CDR3 length: 16 amino acids. This chain's CDR3 is CASSDVRSGGALGYTF. The CDR3 DNA reads as TGCGCCAGCAGCGACGTGAGATCGGGGGGGGCGCTTGGCTACACCTTC. Supplemented by reference TRBV5-1 and TRBJ1-2, the full variable domain reads KAGVTQTPRYLIKTRGQQVTLSCSPISGHRSVSWYQQTPGQGLQFLFEYFSETQRNKGNFPGRFSGRQFSNSRSEMNVSTLELGDSALYLCASSDVRSGGALGYTFGSGTRLTVV.

The rearrangement uses TRBV28 and TRBJ1-2; 10 positions agree with TRBD1. The CDR3 extends over 14 amino acids. Germline CDR1 reads MDHEN; CDR2 reads SYDVKM. Trimming at V came to 5 bases and at J to 6 bases, leaving 6 bases not matched to a gene. The CDR3 region has the DNA TGTGCCAGCAGTCCGCCGGGACAGGGGAATGGCTACACCTTC. Its translation is CASSPPGQGNGYTF.

The chain combines TRBV6-6 with TRBJ1-1; the D gene is possibly TRBD1 (6 bases). Germline loops: CDR1 MNHNY, CDR2 SVGAGI (reference sequence). Trimming removed 5 bases from V and 5 bases from J, with 12 bases in between. There are 13 residues in the CDR3. The CDR3 loop is CASSMNRETEAFF. DNA for the CDR3: TGTGCCAGCAGTATGAACAGGGAAACTGAAGCTTTCTTT.

This clone showed up just a few times. This chain connects TRBV30 to TRBJ2-7; 8 bases match TRBD2. With V trimmed by 2 bases and J by 2 bases, 8 bases remained unmatched. CDR1 GTSNPN and CDR2 SVGIG come from the germline V gene (reference sequence). The length of the CDR3 is 15 residues. The CDR3 spells CAWSIRTSRPYEQYF. The CDR3 DNA follows: TGTGCCTGGAGTATACGGACTAGCCGTCCCTACGAGCAGTACTTC.

This chain uses TRBV10-1 with TRBJ2-7, with D unresolved. V lost 5 bases, J lost 0 bases, and 8 bases lay in between. Per germline, CDR1 WNHNN and CDR2 SYGVQD (reference sequence). The CDR3 has 13 residues. The CDR3 DNA reads TGCGCCAGCAGTAACGGGTTCTCCTACGAGCAGTACTTC. This sequence encodes CASSNGFSYEQYF.

CDR3 DNA sequence: TGTGCCACCAGCAGAGAAGAAGGTTCAGGGAATCAGCCCCAGCATTTT. Amino acids: CATSREEGSGNQPQHF. V gene TRBV15 combines with J gene TRBJ1-5; possibly TRBD1 for D (5 bases). CDR3 size: 16 residues. The germline gives CDR1 LNHNV, CDR2 YYDKDF (reference sequence). Trimming removed 0 bases from V and 4 bases from J, with 13 bases in between.

The V call is TRBV28, the J call TRBJ2-7, with a tentative D call TRBD2 (5 bases). CDR1 and CDR2 (germline): MDHEN, SYDVKM. V was trimmed by 5 bases and J by 0 bases, leaving 11 bases between them. The CDR3 runs to 14 residues. The CDR3 nucleotides read TGTGCCAGCAGTATCACTAGGGTCTCCTACGAGCAGTACTTC. Residues: CASSITRVSYEQYF.

This clone appeared a few times. The chain couples TRBV11-2 to TRBJ1-5; a possible D gene is TRBD1 (6 bases). The V and J ends lost 3 bases and 2 bases respectively, with 11 bases between them. Germline V gene sequence: CDR1 SGHAT, CDR2 FQNNGV. There are 15 residues in the CDR3. This chain's CDR3 is CASSFRGYGNQPQHF. The CDR3 DNA sequence: TGTGCCAGCAGCTTCAGGGGTTACGGCAATCAGCCCCAGCATTTT.

V usage is TRBV10-2 and J usage is TRBJ2-7; 10 bases match TRBD1. The germline V gene encodes CDR1 WSHSY and CDR2 SAAADI. With 5 bases clipped from V and 3 bases from J, the junction kept 4 bases outside the gene matches. The CDR3 is made up of 14 amino acids. CDR3 sequence reads: CASSIGTGDYEQYF. DNA of the CDR3: TGCGCCAGCAGTATCGGGACAGGGGACTACGAGCAGTACTTC.

The chain recombines TRBV7-2 with TRBJ1-3; the D gene is possibly TRBD1 (5 bases). V lost 1 base and J 3 bases, leaving 16 bases between the germline ends. CDR3 length equals 17 residues. From germline, CDR1 is SGHTA and CDR2 FQGNSA. The CDR3 sequence: CASSLVGAGNGGNTIYF. The CDR3 nucleotides read TGTGCCAGCAGCTTAGTAGGGGCAGGGAACGGTGGAAACACCATATATTTT.

Points on this clone: Within the sample, other DNA sequences also encode this same CDR3. V gene TRBV3-1 (or the pseudogene TRBV3-2) combines with J gene TRBJ2-3, with TRBD2 identical over 7 bases. The germline gives CDR1 LGHDT, CDR2 YNNKEL (reference sequence). The CDR3 sequence is 15 residues long. V trimming: 6 bases; J trimming: 2 bases; junction bases outside the gene matches: 8. CDR3 in DNA: TGTGCCAGCAGTCCGAGCGGGGCGATCACAGATACGCAGTATTTT. Its translation: CASSPSGAITDTQYF.